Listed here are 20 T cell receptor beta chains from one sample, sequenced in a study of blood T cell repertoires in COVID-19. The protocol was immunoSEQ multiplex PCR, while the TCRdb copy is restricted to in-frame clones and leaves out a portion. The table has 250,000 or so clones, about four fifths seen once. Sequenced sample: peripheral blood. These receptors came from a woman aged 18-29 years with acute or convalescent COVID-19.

Written as DNA, the CDR3 is TGTGCCAGCAGTCCCTATTCCGGGACAGGGGGGTCACCCCTCCACTTT. Translation gives CASSPYSGTGGSPLHF. The V call is TRBV28, the J call TRBJ1-6; the match to TRBD1 covers 11 bases. The germline gives CDR1 MDHEN, CDR2 SYDVKM. This CDR3 region has 16 residues. V lost 5 bases to trimming and J lost 10 bases; unmatched junction nucleotides: 10.

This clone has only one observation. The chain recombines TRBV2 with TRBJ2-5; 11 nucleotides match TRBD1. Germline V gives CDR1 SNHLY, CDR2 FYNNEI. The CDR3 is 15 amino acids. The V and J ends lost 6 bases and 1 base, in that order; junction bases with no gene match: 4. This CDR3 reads CASRGDRGSQETQYF. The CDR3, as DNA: TGTGCCAGCAGGGGGGACAGGGGGAGCCAAGAGACCCAGTACTTC.

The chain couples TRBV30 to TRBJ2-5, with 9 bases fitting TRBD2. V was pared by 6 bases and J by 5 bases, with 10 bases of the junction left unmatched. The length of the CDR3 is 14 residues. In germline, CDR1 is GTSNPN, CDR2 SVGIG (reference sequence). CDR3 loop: CACLLAGGRETQYF. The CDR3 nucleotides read TGTGCCTGTCTACTAGCGGGCGGTAGGGAGACCCAGTACTTC.

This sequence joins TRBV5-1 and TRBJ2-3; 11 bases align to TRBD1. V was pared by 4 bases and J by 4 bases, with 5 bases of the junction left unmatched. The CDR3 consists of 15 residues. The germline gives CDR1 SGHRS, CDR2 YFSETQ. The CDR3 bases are TGCGCCAGCAGCAGGGGACAGGGGGAGCCAGATACGCAGTATTTT. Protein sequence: CASSRGQGEPDTQYF.

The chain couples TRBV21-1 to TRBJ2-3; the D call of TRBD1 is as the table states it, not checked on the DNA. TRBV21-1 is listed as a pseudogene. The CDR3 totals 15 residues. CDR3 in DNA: TGTGCCAGCAGCCTTCCGGGACAGGGCGCAGATACGCAGTATTTT. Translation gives CASSLPGQGADTQYF.

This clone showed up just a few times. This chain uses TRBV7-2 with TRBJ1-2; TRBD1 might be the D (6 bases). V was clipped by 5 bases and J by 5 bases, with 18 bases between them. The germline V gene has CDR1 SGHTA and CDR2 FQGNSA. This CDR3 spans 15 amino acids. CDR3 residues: CASSPPGTQFYGYTF. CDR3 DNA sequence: TGTGCCAGCAGCCCGCCCGGGACACAATTTTATGGCTACACCTTC.

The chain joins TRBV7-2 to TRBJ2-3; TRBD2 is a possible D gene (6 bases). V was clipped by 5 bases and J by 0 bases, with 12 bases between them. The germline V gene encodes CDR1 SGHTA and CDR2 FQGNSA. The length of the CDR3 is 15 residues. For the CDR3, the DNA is TGTGCCAGCAGCCCGGACTACCTAAGCACAGATACGCAGTATTTT. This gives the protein CASSPDYLSTDTQYF. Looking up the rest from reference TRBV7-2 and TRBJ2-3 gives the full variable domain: GAGVSQSPSNKVTEKGKDVELRCDPISGHTALYWYRQSLGQGLEFLIYFQGNSAPDKSGLPSDRFSAERTGGSVSTLTIQRTQQEDSAVYLCASSPDYLSTDTQYFGPGTRLTVL.

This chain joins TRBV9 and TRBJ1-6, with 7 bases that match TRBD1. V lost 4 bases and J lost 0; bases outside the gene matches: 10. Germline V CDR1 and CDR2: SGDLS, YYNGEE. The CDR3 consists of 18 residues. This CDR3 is CASSPRDSLSSYNSPLHF. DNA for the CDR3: TGTGCCAGCAGCCCTCGGGACAGTTTAAGCTCCTATAATTCACCCCTCCACTTT.

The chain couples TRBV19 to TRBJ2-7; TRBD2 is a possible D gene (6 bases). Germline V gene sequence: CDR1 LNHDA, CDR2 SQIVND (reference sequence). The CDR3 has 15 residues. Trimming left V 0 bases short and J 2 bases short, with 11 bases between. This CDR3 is CASSIDLPSAYEQYF. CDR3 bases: TGTGCCAGTAGTATAGATCTGCCTAGCGCCTACGAGCAGTACTTC.

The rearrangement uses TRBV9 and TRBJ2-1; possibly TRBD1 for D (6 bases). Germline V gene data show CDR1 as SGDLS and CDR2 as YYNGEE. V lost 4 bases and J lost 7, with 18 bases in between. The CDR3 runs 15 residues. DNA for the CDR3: TGTGCCAGCAGCATCGCCGGGACAAGAAAAAATGAGCAGTTCTTC. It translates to CASSIAGTRKNEQFF.

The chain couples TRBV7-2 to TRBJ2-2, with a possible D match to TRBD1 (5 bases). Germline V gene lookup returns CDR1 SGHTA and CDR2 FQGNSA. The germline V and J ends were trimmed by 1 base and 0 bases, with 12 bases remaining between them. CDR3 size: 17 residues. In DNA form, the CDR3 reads TGTGCCAGCAGCTTAGTTCGCAGGGTCGCGAACACCGGGGAGCTGTTTTTT. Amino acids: CASSLVRRVANTGELFF.

The CDR3 nucleotides are TGTGCCAGCACCTGGCGGCTCGGACAGTACTACGAGCAGTACTTC. Protein product: CASTWRLGQYYEQYF. The chain uses TRBV11-2 and TRBJ2-7; D perhaps matches TRBD1 (6 bases). CDR3 length: 15 amino acids. The V end lost 7 bases, the J end lost 3 bases, and 19 bases lay between the germline ends. Germline lookup yields CDR1 SGHAT and CDR2 FQNNGV.

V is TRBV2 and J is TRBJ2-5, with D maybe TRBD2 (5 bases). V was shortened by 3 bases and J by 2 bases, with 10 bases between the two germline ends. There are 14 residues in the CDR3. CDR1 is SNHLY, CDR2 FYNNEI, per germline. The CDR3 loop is CASSDSRVQETQYF. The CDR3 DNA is TGTGCCAGCAGTGACTCGAGGGTACAAGAGACCCAGTACTTC.

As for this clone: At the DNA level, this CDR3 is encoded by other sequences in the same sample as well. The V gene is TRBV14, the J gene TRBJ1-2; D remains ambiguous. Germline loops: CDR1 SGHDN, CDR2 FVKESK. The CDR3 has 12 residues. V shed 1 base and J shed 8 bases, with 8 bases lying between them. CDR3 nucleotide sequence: TGTGCCAGCAGCCAAGGCGGGTCCGGCTACACCTTC. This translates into CASSQGGSGYTF.

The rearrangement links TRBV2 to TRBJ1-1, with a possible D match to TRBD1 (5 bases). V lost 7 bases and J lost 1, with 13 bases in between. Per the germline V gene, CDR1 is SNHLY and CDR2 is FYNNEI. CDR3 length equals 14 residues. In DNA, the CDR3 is TGTGCCAGCACTATCGGACAAGCGAACACTGAAGCTTTCTTT. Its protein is CASTIGQANTEAFF.

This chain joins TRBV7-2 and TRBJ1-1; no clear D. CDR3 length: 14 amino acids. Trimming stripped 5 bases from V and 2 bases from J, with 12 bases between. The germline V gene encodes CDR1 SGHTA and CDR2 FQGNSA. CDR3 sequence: CASSPLGHNTEAFF. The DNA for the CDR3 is TGTGCCAGCAGCCCACTGGGCCATAACACTGAAGCTTTCTTT.

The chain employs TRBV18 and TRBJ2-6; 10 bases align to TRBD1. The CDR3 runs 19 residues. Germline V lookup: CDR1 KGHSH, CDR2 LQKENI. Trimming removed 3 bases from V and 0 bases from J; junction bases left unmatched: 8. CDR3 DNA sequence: TGTGCCAGCTCACCGAGTTTAGGGACAGGGGTCTCTGGGGCCAACGTCCTGACTTTC. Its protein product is CASSPSLGTGVSGANVLTF.

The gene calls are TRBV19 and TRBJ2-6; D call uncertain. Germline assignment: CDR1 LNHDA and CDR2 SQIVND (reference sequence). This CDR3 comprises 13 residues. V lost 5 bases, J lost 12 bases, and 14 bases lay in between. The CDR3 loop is CASSHPGYSVLTF. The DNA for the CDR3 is TGTGCCAGTAGTCACCCCGGCTACAGCGTCCTGACTTTC.

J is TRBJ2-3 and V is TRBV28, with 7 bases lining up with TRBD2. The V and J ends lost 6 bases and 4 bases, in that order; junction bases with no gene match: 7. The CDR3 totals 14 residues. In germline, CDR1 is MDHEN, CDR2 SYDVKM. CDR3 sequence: CASRPRGSADTQYF. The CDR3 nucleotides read TGTGCCAGCAGGCCCCGCGGGAGCGCAGATACGCAGTATTTT.

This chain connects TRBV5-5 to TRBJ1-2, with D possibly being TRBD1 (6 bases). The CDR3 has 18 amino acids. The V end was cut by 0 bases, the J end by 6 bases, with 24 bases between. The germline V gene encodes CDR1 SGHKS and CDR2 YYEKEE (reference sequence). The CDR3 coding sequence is TGTGCCAGCAGCTTGGAGCCCAGGGGTCCATCAATAGGTGATGGCTACACCTTC. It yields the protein CASSLEPRGPSIGDGYTF.